Described below is a single T cell receptor beta chain sequence and its context. This sample stems from a study of blood T cell repertoires in COVID-19. Original methodology: By means of reference gene primer amplification, nucleated cell counts were estimated. Clones were read by immunoSEQ multiplex PCR, and TCRdb kept only the in-frame ones, dropping some. V and J calls plus clone size are reproduced from that table; the DNA served to infer D and trimming. The sample contains 300,000 to 450,000 clones, roughly 80% of which appear only once. This CDR3 comprises 15 residues. V lost 5 bases to trimming and J lost 6 bases; unmatched junction nucleotides: 10. Per germline, CDR1 LNHDA and CDR2 SQIVND (reference sequence).

The chain uses TRBV19 and TRBJ2-1, with 7 bases that match TRBD2. The clonotype originates from a human donor with acute or convalescent COVID-19. The donor label of this sample is uncertain. Sequencing used peripheral blood. CDR3 region: CASSSGLRAANEQFF. The CDR3 DNA follows: TGTGCCAGTAGTTCGGGACTACGAGCAGCCAATGAGCAGTTCTTC.